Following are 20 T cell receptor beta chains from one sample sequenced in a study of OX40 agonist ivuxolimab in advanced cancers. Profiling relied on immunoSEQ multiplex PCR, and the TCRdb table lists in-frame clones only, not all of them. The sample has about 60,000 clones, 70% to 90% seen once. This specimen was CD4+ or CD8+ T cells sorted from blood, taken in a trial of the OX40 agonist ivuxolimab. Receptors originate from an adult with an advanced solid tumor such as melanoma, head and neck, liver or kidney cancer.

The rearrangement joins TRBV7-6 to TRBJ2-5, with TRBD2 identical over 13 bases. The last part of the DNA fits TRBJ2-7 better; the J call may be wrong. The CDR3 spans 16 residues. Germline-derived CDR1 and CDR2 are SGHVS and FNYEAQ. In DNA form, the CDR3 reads TGTGCCAGCAGCTTACTCCAAGGGACTAGCGGGACCGAGCAGTACTTC. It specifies CASSLLQGTSGTEQYF.

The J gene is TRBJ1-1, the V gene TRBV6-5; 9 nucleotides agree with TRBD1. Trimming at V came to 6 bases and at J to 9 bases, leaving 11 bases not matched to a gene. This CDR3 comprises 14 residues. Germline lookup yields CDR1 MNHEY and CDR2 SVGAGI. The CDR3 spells CASRRDRDRVQAFF. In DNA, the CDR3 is TGTGCCAGCAGGCGGGACCGGGACAGGGTTCAAGCTTTCTTT.

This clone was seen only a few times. The CDR3 region has the DNA TGTGCCAGTACCCCGACAGGGGGTGTGAACGAGCAGTACTTC. Protein product: CASTPTGGVNEQYF. The chain carries TRBV19 and TRBJ2-7, with 9 bases aligning to TRBD1. Germline trimming cut 7 bases from V and 5 bases from J; bases unmatched to any gene: 9. The CDR3 sequence is 14 residues long. CDR1 is LNHDA and CDR2 is SQIVND in the germline V gene (reference sequence).

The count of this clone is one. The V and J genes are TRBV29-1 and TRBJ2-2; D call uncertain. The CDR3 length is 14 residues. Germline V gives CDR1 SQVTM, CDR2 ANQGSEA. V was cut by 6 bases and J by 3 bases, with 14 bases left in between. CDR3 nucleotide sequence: TGCAGCGTCCTAGATCACCAATACACCGGGGAGCTGTTTTTT. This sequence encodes CSVLDHQYTGELFF.

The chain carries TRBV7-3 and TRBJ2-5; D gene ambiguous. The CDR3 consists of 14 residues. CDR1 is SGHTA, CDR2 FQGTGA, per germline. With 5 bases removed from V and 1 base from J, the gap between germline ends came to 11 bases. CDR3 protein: CASSPDPSQETQYF. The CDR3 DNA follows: TGTGCCAGCAGCCCGGACCCGTCCCAAGAGACCCAGTACTTC.

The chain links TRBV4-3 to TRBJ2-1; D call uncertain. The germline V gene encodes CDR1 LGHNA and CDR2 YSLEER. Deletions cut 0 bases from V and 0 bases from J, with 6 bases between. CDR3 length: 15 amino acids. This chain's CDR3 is CASSQEPSSYNEQFF. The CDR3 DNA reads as TGCGCCAGCAGCCAAGAACCGAGCTCCTACAATGAGCAGTTCTTC.

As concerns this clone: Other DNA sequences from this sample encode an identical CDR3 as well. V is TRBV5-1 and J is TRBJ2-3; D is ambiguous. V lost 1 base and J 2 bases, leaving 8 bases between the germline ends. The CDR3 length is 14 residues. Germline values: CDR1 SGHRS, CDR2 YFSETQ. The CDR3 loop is CASSLLRNTDTQYF. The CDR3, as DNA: TGCGCCAGCAGCTTGCTACGGAACACAGATACGCAGTATTTT.

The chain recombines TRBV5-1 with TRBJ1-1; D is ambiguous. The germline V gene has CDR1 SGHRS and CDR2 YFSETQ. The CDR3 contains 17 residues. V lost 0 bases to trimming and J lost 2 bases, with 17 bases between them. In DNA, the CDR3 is TGCGCCAGCAGCTTGGTTGCGGCGGTCCAAGCTAACACTGAAGCTTTCTTT. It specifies CASSLVAAVQANTEAFF.

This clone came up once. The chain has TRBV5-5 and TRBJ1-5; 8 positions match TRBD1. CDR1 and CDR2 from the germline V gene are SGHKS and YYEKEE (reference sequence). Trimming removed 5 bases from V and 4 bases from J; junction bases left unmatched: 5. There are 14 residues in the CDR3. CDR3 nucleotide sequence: TGTGCCAGCAGTGCCCAGGGGGCTAATCAGCCCCAGCATTTT. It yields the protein CASSAQGANQPQHF.

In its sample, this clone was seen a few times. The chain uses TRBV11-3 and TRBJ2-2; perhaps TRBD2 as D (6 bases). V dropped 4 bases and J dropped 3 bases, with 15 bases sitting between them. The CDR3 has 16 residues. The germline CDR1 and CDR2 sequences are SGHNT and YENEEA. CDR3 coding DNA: TGTGCCAGCAGCTGGGGGACGTGGGGGGACACCGGGGAGCTGTTTTTT. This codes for CASSWGTWGDTGELFF.

The CDR3 DNA is TGTGCCAGCAGCTTTTTCCAGGGCTCTGGGGCCAACGTCCTGACTTTC. It translates to CASSFFQGSGANVLTF. The chain links TRBV5-4 to TRBJ2-6, with D tentatively TRBD1 (5 bases). The CDR3 contains 16 residues. The germline CDR1 and CDR2 sequences are SGHNT and YYREEE (reference sequence). V was clipped by 2 bases and J by 0 bases, with 9 bases between them.

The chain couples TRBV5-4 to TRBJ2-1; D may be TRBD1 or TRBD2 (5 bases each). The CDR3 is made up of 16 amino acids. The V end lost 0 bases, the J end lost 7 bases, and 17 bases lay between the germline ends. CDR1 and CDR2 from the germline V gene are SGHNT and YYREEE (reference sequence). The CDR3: CASSLAHSGKGNEQFF. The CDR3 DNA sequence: TGTGCCAGCAGCTTGGCCCATTCGGGAAAGGGGAATGAGCAGTTCTTC.

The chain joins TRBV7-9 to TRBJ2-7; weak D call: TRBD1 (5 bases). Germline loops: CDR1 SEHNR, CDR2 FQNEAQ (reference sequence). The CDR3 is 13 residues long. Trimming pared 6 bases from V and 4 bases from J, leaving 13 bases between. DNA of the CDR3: TGTGCCAGCAGTAAGGGGCAGGGTTACGAGCAGTACGTC. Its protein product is CASSKGQGYEQYV.

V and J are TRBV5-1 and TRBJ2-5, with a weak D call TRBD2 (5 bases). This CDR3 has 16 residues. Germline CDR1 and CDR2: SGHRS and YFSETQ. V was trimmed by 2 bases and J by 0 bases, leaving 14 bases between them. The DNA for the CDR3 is TGCGCCAGCAGCTTCAACGGGATCGGGTACCAAGAGACCCAGTACTTC. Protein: CASSFNGIGYQETQYF.

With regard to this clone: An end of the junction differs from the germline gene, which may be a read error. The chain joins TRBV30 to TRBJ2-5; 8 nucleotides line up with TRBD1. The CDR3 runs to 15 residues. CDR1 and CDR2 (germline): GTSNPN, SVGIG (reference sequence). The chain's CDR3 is CAWSVKGGQGATLDF. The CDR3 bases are TGTGCCTGGAGTGTTAAAGGAGGGCAGGGGGCGACCCTCGACTTC.

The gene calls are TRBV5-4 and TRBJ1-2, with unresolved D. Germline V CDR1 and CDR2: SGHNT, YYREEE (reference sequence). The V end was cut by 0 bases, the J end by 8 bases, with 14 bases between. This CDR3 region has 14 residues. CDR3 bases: TGTGCCAGCAGCTTGGTTATGGGTGCGGGGGGCTACACCTTC. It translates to CASSLVMGAGGYTF. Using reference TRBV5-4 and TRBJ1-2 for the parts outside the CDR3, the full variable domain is ETGVTQSPTHLIKTRGQQVTLRCSSQSGHNTVSWYQQALGQGPQFIFQYYREEENGRGNFPPRFSGLQFPNYSSELNVNALELDDSALYLCASSLVMGAGGYTFGSGTRLTVV.

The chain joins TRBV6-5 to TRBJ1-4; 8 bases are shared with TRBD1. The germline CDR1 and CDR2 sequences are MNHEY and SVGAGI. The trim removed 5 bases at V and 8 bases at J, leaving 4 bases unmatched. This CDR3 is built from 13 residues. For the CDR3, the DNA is TGTGCCAGCAGTAGGACAGGGTCCGAAAAACTGTTTTTT. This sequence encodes CASSRTGSEKLFF.

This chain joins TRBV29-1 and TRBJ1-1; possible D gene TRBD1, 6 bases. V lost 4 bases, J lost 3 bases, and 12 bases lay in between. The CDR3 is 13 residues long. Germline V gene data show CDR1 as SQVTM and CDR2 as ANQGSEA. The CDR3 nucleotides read TGCAGCGTTGGGGAGGACAGCTACACTGAAGCTTTCTTT. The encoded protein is CSVGEDSYTEAFF. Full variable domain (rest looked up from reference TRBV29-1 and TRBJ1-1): SAVISQKPSRDICQRGTSLTIQCQVDSQVTMMFWYRQQPGQSLTLIATANQGSEATYESGFVIDKFPISRPNLTFSTLTVSNMSPEDSSIYLCSVGEDSYTEAFFGQGTRLTVV.

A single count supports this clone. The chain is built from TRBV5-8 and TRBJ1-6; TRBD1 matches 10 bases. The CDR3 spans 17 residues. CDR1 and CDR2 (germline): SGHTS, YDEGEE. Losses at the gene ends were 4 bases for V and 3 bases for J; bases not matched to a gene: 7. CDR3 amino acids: CASSALTGGDYNSPLHF. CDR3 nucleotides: TGTGCCAGCAGCGCGCTGACAGGGGGCGACTATAATTCACCCCTCCACTTT.

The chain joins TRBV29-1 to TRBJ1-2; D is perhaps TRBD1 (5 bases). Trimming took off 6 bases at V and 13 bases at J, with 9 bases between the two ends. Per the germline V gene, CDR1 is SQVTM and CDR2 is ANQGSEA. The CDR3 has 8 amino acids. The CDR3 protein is CSVSGGTF. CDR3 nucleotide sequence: TGCAGCGTCTCCGGGGGCACCTTC.